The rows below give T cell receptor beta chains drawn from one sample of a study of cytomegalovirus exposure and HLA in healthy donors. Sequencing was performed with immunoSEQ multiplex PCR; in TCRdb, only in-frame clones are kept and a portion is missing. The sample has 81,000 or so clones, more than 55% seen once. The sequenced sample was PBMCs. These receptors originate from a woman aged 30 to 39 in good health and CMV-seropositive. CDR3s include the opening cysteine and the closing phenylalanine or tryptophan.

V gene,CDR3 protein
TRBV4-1,CAPEPHGSRGYTF
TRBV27,CASSLSHVSGSPLHF
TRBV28,CASSFQGNTIYF
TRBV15,CATSPYRGETYEQYF
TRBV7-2,CASSLASAGGNQPQHF
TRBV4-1,CASGSRGSSYNEQFF
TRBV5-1,CASSPGTGEKLFF
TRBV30,CAWSAGSENTEAFF
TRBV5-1,CASSLAGVTDTQYF
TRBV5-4,CASSLKLAGNTDTQYF
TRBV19,CASSIAGGGSNQPQHF
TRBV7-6,CASSPDSVSAYGYTF
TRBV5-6,CASSFATRGSYNEQFF
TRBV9,CASSDGTAKTPLHF
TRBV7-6,CASSLESETQYF
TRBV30,CAWGVAGGTYEQYF
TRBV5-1,CASSSQAMNTEAFF
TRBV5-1,CASSLGDRGQPQHF
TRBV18,CASSPGEPNTIYF
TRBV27,CASSLFGGPTEAFF
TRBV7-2,CASSPDRALNEKLFF
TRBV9,CASSVLTSGSTDTQYF
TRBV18,CASSPTERRNQPQHF
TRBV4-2,CASSQTGGTNYGYTF
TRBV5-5,CASSGPEQANTEAFF
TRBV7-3,CASSLKGGHEQYF
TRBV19,CASGGLPNSPLHF